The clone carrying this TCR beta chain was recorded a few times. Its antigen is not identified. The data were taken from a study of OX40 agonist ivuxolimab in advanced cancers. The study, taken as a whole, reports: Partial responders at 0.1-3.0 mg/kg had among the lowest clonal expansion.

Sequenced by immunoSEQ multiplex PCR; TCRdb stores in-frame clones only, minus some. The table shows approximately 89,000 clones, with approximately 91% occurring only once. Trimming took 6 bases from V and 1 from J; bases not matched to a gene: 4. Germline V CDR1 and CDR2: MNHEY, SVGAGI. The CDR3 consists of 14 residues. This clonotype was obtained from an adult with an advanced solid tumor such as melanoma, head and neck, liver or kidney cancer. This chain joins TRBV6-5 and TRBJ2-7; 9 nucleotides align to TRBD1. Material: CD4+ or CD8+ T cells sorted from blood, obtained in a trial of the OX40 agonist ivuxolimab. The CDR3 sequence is CASRPGTGSYEQYF. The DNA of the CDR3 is TGTGCCAGCAGACCCGGGACAGGGTCCTACGAGCAGTACTTC.